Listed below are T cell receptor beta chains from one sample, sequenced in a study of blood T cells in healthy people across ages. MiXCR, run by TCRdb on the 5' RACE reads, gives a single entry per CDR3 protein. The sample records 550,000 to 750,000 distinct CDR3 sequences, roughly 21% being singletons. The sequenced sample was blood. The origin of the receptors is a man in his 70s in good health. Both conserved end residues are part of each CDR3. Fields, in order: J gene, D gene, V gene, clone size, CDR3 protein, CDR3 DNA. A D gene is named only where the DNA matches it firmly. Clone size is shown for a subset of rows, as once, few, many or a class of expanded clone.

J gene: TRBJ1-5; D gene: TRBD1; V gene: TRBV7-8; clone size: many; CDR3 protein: CASSLVGQNQPQHF; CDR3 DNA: TGTGCCAGCAGCTTAGTGGGACAGAATCAGCCCCAGCATTTT
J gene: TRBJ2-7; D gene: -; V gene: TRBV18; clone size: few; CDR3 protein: CASSQQIPYEQYF; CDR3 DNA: TGTGCCAGCTCACAACAGATCCCCTACGAGCAGTACTTC
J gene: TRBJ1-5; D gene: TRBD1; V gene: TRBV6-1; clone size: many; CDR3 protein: CASSEPGQKNQPQHF; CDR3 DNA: TGTGCCAGCAGTGAACCGGGACAGAAAAATCAGCCCCAGCATTTT
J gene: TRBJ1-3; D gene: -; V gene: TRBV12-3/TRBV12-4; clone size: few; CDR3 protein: CASTLDSPRSGNTIYF; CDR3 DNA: TGTGCCAGCACCCTCGACAGTCCAAGAAGTGGAAACACCATATATTTT
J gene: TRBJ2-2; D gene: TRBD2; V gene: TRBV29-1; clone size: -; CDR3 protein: CSVRPGTSGKGPGELFF; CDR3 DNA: TGCAGCGTACGTCCCGGGACTAGCGGGAAGGGGCCCGGGGAGCTGTTTTTT
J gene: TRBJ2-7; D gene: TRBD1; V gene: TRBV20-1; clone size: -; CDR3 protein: CSARSGTAHSAMSEQYF; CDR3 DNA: TGCAGTGCTAGATCCGGGACAGCGCATTCCGCCATGTCCGAGCAGTACTTC
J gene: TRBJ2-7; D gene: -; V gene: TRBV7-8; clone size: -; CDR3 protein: CASSSGTRIYEQYF; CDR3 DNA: TGTGCCAGCAGCTCCGGAACACGAATTTACGAGCAGTACTTC
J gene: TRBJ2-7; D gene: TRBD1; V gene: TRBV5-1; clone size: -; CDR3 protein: CASSLGPGQGTYEQYF; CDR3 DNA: TGCGCCAGCAGCTTGGGGCCGGGACAGGGGACCTACGAGCAGTACTTC
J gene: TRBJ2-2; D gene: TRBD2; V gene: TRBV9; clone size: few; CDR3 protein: CASSRLAGKTGELFF; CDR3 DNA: TGTGCCAGCAGTCGCCTAGCGGGAAAAACCGGGGAGCTGTTTTTT
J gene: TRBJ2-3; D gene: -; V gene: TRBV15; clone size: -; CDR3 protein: CATSRDSGRSSTDTQYF; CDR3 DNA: TGTGCCACCAGCAGAGATTCCGGGCGGAGTAGCACAGATACGCAGTATTTT
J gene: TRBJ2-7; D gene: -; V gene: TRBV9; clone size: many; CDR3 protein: CASSVSWPGEQYF; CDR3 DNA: TGTGCCAGCAGCGTATCGTGGCCAGGGGAGCAGTACTTC
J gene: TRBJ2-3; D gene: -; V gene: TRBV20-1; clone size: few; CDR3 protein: CSARAHTDTQYF; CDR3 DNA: TGCAGTGCTAGAGCACACACAGATACGCAGTATTTT
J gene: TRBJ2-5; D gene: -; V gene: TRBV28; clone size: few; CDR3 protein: CASTQKKVQETQYF; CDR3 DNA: TGTGCCAGCACCCAAAAAAAGGTACAAGAGACCCAGTACTTC
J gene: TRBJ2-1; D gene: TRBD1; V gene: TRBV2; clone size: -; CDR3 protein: CASIRDRGLDEQFF; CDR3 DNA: TGTGCCAGCATCCGGGACAGGGGGCTCGATGAGCAGTTCTTC
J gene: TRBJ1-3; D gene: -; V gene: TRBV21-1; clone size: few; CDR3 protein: CASSRRTGTGNTIYF; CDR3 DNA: TGTGCCAGCAGCAGAAGAACAGGGACTGGGAACACCATATATTTT
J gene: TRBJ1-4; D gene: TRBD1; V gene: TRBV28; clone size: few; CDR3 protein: CASSPPGQAQGEKLFF; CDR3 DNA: TGTGCCAGCAGCCCCCCGGGACAGGCTCAAGGGGAAAAACTGTTTTTT
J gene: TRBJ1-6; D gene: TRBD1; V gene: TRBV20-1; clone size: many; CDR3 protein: CSARAHGTGDSPLHF; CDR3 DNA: TGCAGTGCTAGAGCCCACGGGACAGGGGATTCACCCCTCCACTTT
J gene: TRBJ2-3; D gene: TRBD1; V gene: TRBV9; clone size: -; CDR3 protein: CASSPRGTGGTDTQYF; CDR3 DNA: TGTGCCAGCAGCCCAAGGGGGACAGGGGGCACAGATACGCAGTATTTT
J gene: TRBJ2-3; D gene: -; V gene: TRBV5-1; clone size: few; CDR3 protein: CASSWGGKSTDTQYF; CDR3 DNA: TGCGCCAGCAGCTGGGGCGGGAAGAGCACAGATACGCAGTATTTT
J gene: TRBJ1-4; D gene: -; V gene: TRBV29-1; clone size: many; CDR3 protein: CSVGTDWDEKLFF; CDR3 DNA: TGCAGCGTTGGAACGGACTGGGATGAAAAACTGTTTTTT